Sequencing of this TCR beta chain was carried out in a study of OX40 agonist ivuxolimab in advanced cancers. General study points: Normalized expansion of T-cell clones was also low for some nonresponders. What antigens the expanded peripheral T cells recognized was never established.

The data were produced by immunoSEQ multiplex PCR, yet TCRdb's version contains in-frame clones alone and is incomplete. The table lists tens of thousands of clones, roughly 92% of them singletons. A note on this clone: Its antigen is not identified.

The CDR3 spans 14 residues. Trimming cost V 1 base and J 7 bases, with 13 bases left between them. Germline V gives CDR1 SNHLY, CDR2 FYNNEI. Autoimmune disease history or systemic immunosuppression meant exclusion. The source is an adult with an advanced solid tumor such as melanoma, head and neck, liver or kidney cancer. The sample in question was CD4+ or CD8+ T cells sorted from blood, obtained in a trial of the OX40 agonist ivuxolimab. The chain couples TRBV2 to TRBJ1-2; the D gene is possibly TRBD1 (5 bases). DNA for the CDR3: TGTGCCAGCAGTGAAGTACGCAGGGTTGGTGGCTACACCTTC. It is translated as CASSEVRRVGGYTF.